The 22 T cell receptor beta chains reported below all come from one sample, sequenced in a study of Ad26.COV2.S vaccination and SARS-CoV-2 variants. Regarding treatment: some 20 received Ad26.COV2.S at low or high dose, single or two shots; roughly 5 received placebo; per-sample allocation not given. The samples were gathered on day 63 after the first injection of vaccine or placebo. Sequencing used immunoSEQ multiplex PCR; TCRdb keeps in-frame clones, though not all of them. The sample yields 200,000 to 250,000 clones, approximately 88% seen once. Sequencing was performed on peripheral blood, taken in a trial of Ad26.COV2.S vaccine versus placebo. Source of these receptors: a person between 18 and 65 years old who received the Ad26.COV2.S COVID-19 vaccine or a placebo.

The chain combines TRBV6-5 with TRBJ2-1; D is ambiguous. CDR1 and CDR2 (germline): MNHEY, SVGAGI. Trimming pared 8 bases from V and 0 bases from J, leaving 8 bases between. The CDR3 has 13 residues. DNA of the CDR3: TGTGCCAGCGCAGTTGACTCCTACAATGAGCAGTTCTTC. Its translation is CASAVDSYNEQFF.

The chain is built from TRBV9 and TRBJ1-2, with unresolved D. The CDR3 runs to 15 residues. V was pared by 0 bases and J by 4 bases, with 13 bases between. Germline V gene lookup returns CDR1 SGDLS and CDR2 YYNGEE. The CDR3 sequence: CASSVDEGLSYGYTF. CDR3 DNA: TGTGCCAGCAGCGTAGATGAGGGCCTTTCCTATGGCTACACCTTC.

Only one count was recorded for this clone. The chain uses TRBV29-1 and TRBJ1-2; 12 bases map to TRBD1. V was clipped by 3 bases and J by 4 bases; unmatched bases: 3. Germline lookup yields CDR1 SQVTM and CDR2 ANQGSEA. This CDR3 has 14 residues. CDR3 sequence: CSVEGTGGSYGYTF. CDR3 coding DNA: TGCAGCGTTGAGGGGACAGGGGGCAGCTATGGCTACACCTTC.

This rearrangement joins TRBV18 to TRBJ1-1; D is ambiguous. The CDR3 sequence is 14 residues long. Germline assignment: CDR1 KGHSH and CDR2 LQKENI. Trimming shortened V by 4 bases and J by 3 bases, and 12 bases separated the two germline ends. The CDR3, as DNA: TGTGCCAGCTCACGGGGATCGTGGGACACTGAAGCTTTCTTT. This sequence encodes CASSRGSWDTEAFF.

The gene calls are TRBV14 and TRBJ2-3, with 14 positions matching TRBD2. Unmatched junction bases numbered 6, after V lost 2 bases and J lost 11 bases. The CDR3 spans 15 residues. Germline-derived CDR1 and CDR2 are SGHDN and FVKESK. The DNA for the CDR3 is TGTGCCAGCAGCCAACTGGGGACTAGCGGGGGACTGCAGTATTTT. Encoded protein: CASSQLGTSGGLQYF.

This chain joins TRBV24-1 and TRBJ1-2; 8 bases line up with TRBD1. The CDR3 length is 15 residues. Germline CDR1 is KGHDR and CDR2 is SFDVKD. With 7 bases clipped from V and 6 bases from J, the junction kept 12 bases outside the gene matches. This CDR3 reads CATRKSGGAQDGYTF. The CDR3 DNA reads TGTGCCACCAGAAAATCAGGGGGCGCTCAGGATGGCTACACCTTC.

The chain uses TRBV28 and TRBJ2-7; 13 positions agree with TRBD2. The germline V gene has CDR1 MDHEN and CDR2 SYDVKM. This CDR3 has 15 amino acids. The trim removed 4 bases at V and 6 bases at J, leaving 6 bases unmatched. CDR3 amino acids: CASSSALAGGTEQYF. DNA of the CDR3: TGTGCCAGCAGTTCCGCACTAGCGGGAGGGACCGAGCAGTACTTC.

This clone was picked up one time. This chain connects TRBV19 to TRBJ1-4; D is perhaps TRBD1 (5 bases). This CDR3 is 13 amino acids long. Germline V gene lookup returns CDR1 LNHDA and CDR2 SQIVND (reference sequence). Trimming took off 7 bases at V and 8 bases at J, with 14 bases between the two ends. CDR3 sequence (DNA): TGTGCCAGTACAGAGCAGGGCTGGGAAAAACTGTTTTTT. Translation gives CASTEQGWEKLFF.

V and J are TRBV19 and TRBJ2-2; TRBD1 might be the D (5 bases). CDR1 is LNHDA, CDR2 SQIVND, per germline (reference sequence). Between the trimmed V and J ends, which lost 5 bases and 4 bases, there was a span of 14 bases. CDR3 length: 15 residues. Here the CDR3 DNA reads TGTGCCAGTAGTCACCAGGGCAGACTCACCGGGGAGCTGTTTTTT. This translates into CASSHQGRLTGELFF. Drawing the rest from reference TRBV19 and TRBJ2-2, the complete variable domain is DGGITQSPKYLFRKEGQNVTLSCEQNLNHDAMYWYRQDPGQGLRLIYYSQIVNDFQKGDIAEGYSVSREKKESFPLTVTSAQKNPTAFYLCASSHQGRLTGELFFGEGSRLTVL.

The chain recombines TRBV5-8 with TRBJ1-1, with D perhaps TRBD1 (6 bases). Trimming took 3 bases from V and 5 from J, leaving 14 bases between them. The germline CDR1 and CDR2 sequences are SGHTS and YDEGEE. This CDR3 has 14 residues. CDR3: CASSSKGGWTEAFF. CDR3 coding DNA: TGTGCCAGCAGCTCGAAGGGGGGTTGGACTGAAGCTTTCTTT.

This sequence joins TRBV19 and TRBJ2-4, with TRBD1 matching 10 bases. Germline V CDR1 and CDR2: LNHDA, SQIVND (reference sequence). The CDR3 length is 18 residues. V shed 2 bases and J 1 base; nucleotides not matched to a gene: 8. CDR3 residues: CASSIRADRGGAKNIQYF. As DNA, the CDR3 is TGTGCCAGTAGTATACGGGCGGACAGGGGGGGTGCCAAAAACATTCAGTACTTC.

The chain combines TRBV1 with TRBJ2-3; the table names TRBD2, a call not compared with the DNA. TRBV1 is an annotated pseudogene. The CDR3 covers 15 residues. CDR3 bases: TGCACCAGCAGCCAAGCCCTCCGAGGTGCAGATACGCAGTATTTT. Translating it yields CTSSQALRGADTQYF.

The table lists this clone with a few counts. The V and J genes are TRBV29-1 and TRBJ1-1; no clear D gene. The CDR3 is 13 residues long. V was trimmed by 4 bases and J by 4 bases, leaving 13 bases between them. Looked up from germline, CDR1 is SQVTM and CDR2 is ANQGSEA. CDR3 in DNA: TGCAGCGTTGCAAGGGTCGGTGCCACTGAAGCTTTCTTT. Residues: CSVARVGATEAFF.

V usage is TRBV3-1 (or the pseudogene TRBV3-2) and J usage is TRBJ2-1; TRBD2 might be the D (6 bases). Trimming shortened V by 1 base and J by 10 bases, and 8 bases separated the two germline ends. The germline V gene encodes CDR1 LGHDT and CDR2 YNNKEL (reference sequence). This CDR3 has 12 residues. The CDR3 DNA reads TGTGCCAGCAGCCAAGCCGCGGGAGAGCAGTTCTTC. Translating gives CASSQAAGEQFF.

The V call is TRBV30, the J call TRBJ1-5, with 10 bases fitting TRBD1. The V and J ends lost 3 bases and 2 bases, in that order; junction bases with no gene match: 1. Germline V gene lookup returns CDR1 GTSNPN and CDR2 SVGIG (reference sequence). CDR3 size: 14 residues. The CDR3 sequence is CAWSGTGGNQPQHF. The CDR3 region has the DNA TGTGCCTGGAGCGGGACAGGGGGCAATCAGCCCCAGCATTTT.

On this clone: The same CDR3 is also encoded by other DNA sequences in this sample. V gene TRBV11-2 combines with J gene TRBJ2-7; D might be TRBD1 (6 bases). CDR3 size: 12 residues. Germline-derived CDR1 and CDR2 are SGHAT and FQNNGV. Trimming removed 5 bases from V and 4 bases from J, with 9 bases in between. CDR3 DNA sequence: TGTGCCAGCAGCCTACAGGGTTACGAGCAGTACTTC. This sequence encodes CASSLQGYEQYF. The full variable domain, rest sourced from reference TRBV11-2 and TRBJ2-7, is EAGVAQSPRYKIIEKRQSVAFWCNPISGHATLYWYQQILGQGPKLLIQFQNNGVVDDSQLPKDRFSAERLKGVDSTLKIQPAKLEDSAVYLCASSLQGYEQYFGPGTRLTVT.

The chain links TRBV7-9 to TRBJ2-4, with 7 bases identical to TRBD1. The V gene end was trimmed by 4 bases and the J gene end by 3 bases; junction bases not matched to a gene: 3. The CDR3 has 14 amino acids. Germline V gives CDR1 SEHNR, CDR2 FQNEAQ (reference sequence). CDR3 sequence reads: CASSSQGYKNIQYF. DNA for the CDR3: TGTGCCAGCAGCTCACAGGGGTACAAAAACATTCAGTACTTC.

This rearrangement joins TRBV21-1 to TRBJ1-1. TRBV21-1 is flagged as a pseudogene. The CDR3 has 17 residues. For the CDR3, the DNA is TGTGCCAGCAGCAAAGACGGGCAGGGGGGGATGAACACTGAAGCTTTCTTT. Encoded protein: CASSKDGQGGMNTEAFF.

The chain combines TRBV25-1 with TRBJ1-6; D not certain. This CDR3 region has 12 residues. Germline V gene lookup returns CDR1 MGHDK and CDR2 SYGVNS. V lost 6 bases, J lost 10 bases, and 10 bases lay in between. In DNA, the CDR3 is TGTGCCAGCAGCCTCACGGGGTCACCCCTCCACTTT. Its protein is CASSLTGSPLHF.

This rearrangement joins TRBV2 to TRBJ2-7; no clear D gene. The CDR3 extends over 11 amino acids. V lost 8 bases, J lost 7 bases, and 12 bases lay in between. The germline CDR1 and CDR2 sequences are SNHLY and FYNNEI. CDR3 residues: CASVKPGEQYF. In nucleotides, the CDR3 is TGTGCCAGCGTCAAACCTGGGGAGCAGTACTTC.

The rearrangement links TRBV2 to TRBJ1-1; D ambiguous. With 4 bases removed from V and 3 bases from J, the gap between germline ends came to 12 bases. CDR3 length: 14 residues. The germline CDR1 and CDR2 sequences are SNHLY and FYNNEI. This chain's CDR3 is CASSGPGIYTEAFF. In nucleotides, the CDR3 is TGTGCCAGCAGTGGACCGGGGATCTACACTGAAGCTTTCTTT.

CDR3 sequence reads: CASSLDVGGAGLGKTQYF. In DNA form, the CDR3 reads TGTGCCAGCAGCTTAGATGTGGGGGGAGCGGGGCTTGGAAAGACCCAGTACTTC. V and J are TRBV11-2 and TRBJ2-5, with TRBD2 matching 7 bases. The CDR3 runs to 18 residues. Germline CDR1 SGHAT, CDR2 FQNNGV. The V and J ends lost 0 bases and 6 bases, in that order; junction bases with no gene match: 16.